This T cell receptor beta chain comes out of a study of cytomegalovirus exposure and HLA in healthy donors. Study background: Early released data comprised 75 million to 100 million unique TCRs from HLA-typed donors. Study-wide points: For most TCR beta V segments, an earlier analysis put the productive rate at about 87% or about 30% of the time. Upon later analysis, HLA-associated TCR beta chains proved more clonally expanded than other, equally common chains. Among TCR beta chains, those listed as cytomegalovirus-associated numbered over 150.

Primers included in the PCR were 60 Vbeta and 13 Jbeta primers. Using immunoSEQ multiplex PCR, the repertoire was profiled, and TCRdb retains in-frame clones only, with some absent. The data contain some 170,000 clones, approximately 80% of them singletons. The CDR3 runs 15 residues. The ends lost 4 bases at V and 1 base at J; junction bases unmatched: 2. The germline V gene has CDR1 SSHAT and CDR2 FNYEAQ (reference sequence). In the case of this clone: Its antigen is undetermined.

V is TRBV7-7 and J is TRBJ1-1, with 11 bases identical to TRBD1. Sequencing input: PBMCs. The clonotype was recovered from a young man in good health and CMV-seropositive. The CDR3 DNA follows: TGTGCCAGCAGCTACGGGACAGGGGGGAACACTGAAGCTTTCTTT. The encoded protein is CASSYGTGGNTEAFF.